One T cell receptor (beta chain) is described in this entry. This record comes from a study of T cell responses to AZD1222 COVID-19 vaccine. The protocol was immunoSEQ multiplex PCR, while the TCRdb copy is restricted to in-frame clones and leaves out a portion. The sample shows approximately 190,000 clones, roughly 93% of them seen only once. The CDR3 consists of 12 residues. The germline CDR1 and CDR2 sequences are SGHDN and FVKESK. V lost 6 bases, J lost 4 bases, and 3 bases stayed unmatched. The TCR sequence derives from an adult in good health. The rearrangement joins TRBV14 to TRBJ2-7; 7 nucleotides match TRBD1. The sample consisted of peripheral blood, taken on day 0 of AZD1222 vaccination. Written as DNA, the CDR3 is TGTGCCAGCAGTGACAGGGCTTACGAGCAGTACTTC. Amino acids: CASSDRAYEQYF.